One T cell receptor beta chain is described in this entry. This record comes from a study of CD4 T cell repertoires in COVID-19. CDR1 is GTSNPN, CDR2 SVGIG, per germline (reference sequence). CDR3 length: 13 amino acids. V lost 2 bases to trimming and J lost 8 bases, with 15 bases between them. Sequencing was performed with immunoSEQ multiplex PCR; in TCRdb, only in-frame clones are kept and a portion is missing. The sample holds some 80,000 clones; roughly 85% are singletons and the top ten take around 0.6%. This TCR was sampled from a human donor who had COVID-19. This sequence joins TRBV30 and TRBJ1-2, with D perhaps TRBD1 (6 bases). The material sequenced was CD4+ T cells from peripheral blood, taken after recovery from COVID-19. CDR3 sequence (DNA): TGTGCCTGGAGTAGAGGGGGGCCGGCCGGCTACACCTTC. Translation gives CAWSRGGPAGYTF. Combining the CDR3 with reference TRBV30 and TRBJ1-2 gives the whole variable domain SQTIHQWPATLVQPVGSPLSLECTVEGTSNPNLYWYRQAAGRGLQLLFYSVGIGQISSEVPQNLSASRPQDRQFILSSKKLLLSDSGFYLCAWSRGGPAGYTFGSGTRLTVV.